This TCR beta chain derives from a study of blood T cells in healthy people across ages. Study-wide results and caveats: It was not possible, with unsorted PBMCs, to conclusively compare naive and antigen-experienced cells.

Healthy Caucasians from Russia aged roughly 6 to 95 served as donors. Using a J-beta primer mix together with a sample-barcoded 5' primer, a second PCR was run for roughly 6 to 12 cycles. TCRdb reprocessed the 5' RACE reads with MiXCR, giving one entry per CDR3 protein. The data show 850,000 to 950,000 distinct CDR3 sequences, roughly 26% seen once. About this clonotype itself: Its target is not known.

V lost 3 bases and J 8 bases, leaving 13 bases between the germline ends. This CDR3 is built from 13 residues. Germline V CDR1 and CDR2: ENHRY, SYGVKD. The chain uses TRBV10-3 and TRBJ1-2; D remains unclear. The sequencing input was blood. The TCR originated in an elderly woman in good health. CDR3: CAISDGNPGGYTF. The DNA for the CDR3 is TGTGCCATCAGTGACGGTAACCCCGGAGGCTACACCTTC.